The next 10 T cell receptor beta chains were all read from a single sample in a study of blood T cells in healthy people across ages. With a J-beta primer mix and a sample-barcoded 5' primer, a second PCR ran roughly 7 to 11 cycles. TCRdb used MiXCR to reprocess the 5' RACE reads, holding one entry per CDR3 protein. The data show roughly 2 million distinct CDR3 sequences, with roughly 49% seen just once and around 2.1% held by the top ten. Specimen: blood. The source is a woman aged 40 to 55 in good health.

The V and J genes are TRBV15 and TRBJ2-7; D is unclear. The CDR3 runs 15 residues. Deletions cut 1 base from V and 9 bases from J, with 19 bases between. The germline gives CDR1 LNHNV, CDR2 YYDKDF (reference sequence). The CDR3 region is CATSRAPQRHRGQYF. The CDR3 DNA sequence: TGTGCCACCAGCAGAGCCCCGCAGCGCCACAGAGGGCAGTACTTC.

The genes are TRBV7-9 and TRBJ1-5, with 8 bases identical to TRBD1. V gave up 3 bases and J gave up 6 bases; unmatched junction bases: 7. In germline, CDR1 is SEHNR, CDR2 FQNEAQ (reference sequence). The CDR3 sequence is 15 residues long. The CDR3 coding sequence is TGTGCCAGCAGCTTCGGGACAGGAGGGGCTCAGCCCCAGCATTTT. Translation: CASSFGTGGAQPQHF.

This clonotype was observed a handful of times. CDR3 sequence (DNA): TGTGCCAGCAGGCTCCCGGGTCTTGGCTACACCTTC. The encoded protein is CASRLPGLGYTF. This chain uses TRBV6-2 or TRBV6-3 with TRBJ1-2; D unclear. Germline CDR1 MNHEY, CDR2 SVGEGT. The CDR3 length is 12 residues. V was trimmed by 6 bases and J by 7 bases, leaving 12 bases between them.

This chain connects TRBV4-3 to TRBJ1-2, with a possible D match to TRBD1 (6 bases). Per the germline V gene, CDR1 is LGHNA and CDR2 is YSLEER. The CDR3 extends over 14 amino acids. Trimming removed 3 bases from V and 6 bases from J, with 14 bases in between. This CDR3 is CASSHSSQGHGYTF. The CDR3 bases are TGCGCCAGCAGCCACTCTTCACAGGGCCATGGCTACACCTTC.

This chain connects TRBV5-1 to TRBJ2-1; 8 bases align to TRBD2. The CDR3 has 17 residues. With V trimmed by 2 bases and J by 0 bases, 7 bases remained unmatched. Germline values: CDR1 SGHRS, CDR2 YFSETQ. The chain's CDR3 is CASSLWAAGGSYNEQFF. The CDR3 nucleotides read TGCGCCAGCAGCTTATGGGCGGCGGGGGGCTCCTACAATGAGCAGTTCTTC.

This clonotype was counted between two and nine times. The chain recombines TRBV4-1 with TRBJ2-7; a possible D gene is TRBD2 (6 bases). Trimming removed 3 bases at V and 4 bases at J, with 10 bases between. Germline lookup yields CDR1 MGHRA and CDR2 YSYEKL. The CDR3 has 13 residues. CDR3 residues: CASSHLGGYEQYF. The CDR3 DNA follows: TGCGCCAGCAGCCACCTGGGGGGATACGAGCAGTACTTC.

The chain uses TRBV15 and TRBJ1-5, with TRBD1 matching 7 bases. The CDR3 runs to 18 residues. Germline V gene lookup returns CDR1 LNHNV and CDR2 YYDKDF (reference sequence). V was clipped by 1 base and J by 0 bases; unmatched bases: 9. CDR3 sequence reads: CATSRGGTDRYSNQPQHF. The CDR3 DNA is TGTGCCACCAGCAGAGGGGGGACAGACAGATATAGCAATCAGCCCCAGCATTTT.

In this sample, this clonotype turned up a few times. V is TRBV2 and J is TRBJ2-3; D may be TRBD2 (5 bases). The CDR3 extends over 13 amino acids. Germline lookup yields CDR1 SNHLY and CDR2 FYNNEI. V gave up 6 bases and J gave up 5 bases, with 12 bases separating them. Here the CDR3 reads CASREGVGDTQYF. In DNA, the CDR3 is TGTGCCAGCAGAGAGGGTGTCGGAGATACGCAGTATTTT.

The chain employs TRBV6-2 or TRBV6-3 and TRBJ2-4, with no clear D. Germline CDR1 reads MNHEY; CDR2 reads SVGEGT. There are 17 residues in the CDR3. V gave up 0 bases and J gave up 0 bases, with 12 bases separating them. CDR3 protein: CASSYSPEILAKNIQYF. The DNA of the CDR3 is TGTGCCAGCAGTTACTCTCCCGAAATCCTAGCCAAAAACATTCAGTACTTC.

The rearrangement joins TRBV5-1 to TRBJ2-2; D might be TRBD1 or TRBD2, each matching 5 bases. Looked up from germline, CDR1 is SGHRS and CDR2 is YFSETQ. CDR3 size: 17 residues. The V end lost 0 bases, the J end lost 7 bases, and 19 bases lay between the germline ends. The CDR3 DNA sequence: TGCGCCAGCAGCTTGGTGGTTCGAGGGGTTGGCATCGGGGAGCTGTTTTTT. This gives the protein CASSLVVRGVGIGELFF.